The 3 T cell receptor beta chains below come from one sample, sequenced in a study of cytomegalovirus exposure and HLA in healthy donors. The PCR employed 60 Vbeta primers together with 13 Jbeta primers. The table came from immunoSEQ multiplex PCR; TCRdb's copy has only in-frame clones and leaves some out. Among approximately 160,000 clones, 80% were seen once, and the ten largest hold 1.9%. The sequencing input was PBMCs. These receptors all stem from a human donor in good health.

The rearrangement uses TRBV5-1 and TRBJ1-1; D possibly corresponds to TRBD1 (6 bases). CDR3 length equals 15 residues. Trimming removed 5 bases at V and 5 bases at J, with 19 bases between. Germline V CDR1 and CDR2: SGHRS, YFSETQ. The CDR3 loop is CASSPRRQEVTEAFF. For the CDR3, the DNA is TGCGCCAGCAGTCCACGTAGACAGGAGGTGACTGAAGCTTTCTTT.

The genes are TRBV10-3 and TRBJ1-4, with D perhaps TRBD1 (6 bases). The CDR3 is 15 residues long. CDR1 and CDR2 (germline): ENHRY, SYGVKD. V lost 2 bases and J lost 7, with 14 bases in between. DNA of the CDR3: TGTGCCATCAGTGAGCCAGAGGGGGGGTCTGAAAAACTGTTTTTT. Protein product: CAISEPEGGSEKLFF.

The chain recombines TRBV2 with TRBJ2-6, with 14 nucleotides matching TRBD2. The CDR3 is 18 residues long. Germline V gives CDR1 SNHLY, CDR2 FYNNEI. V dropped 6 bases and J dropped 4; count of bases not matched to a gene: 8. DNA for the CDR3: TGTGCCAGCAGAAAGAGACTAGCGGGGGGGCTAGGGGCCAACGTCCTGACTTTC. Its protein product is CASRKRLAGGLGANVLTF.